Presented here are 25 T cell receptor beta chains from one specimen sequenced in a study of shared T cell receptors in the human thymus. TCRdb keeps only in-frame clones here, not all; method: immunoSEQ multiplex PCR. The table includes about 730,000 clones, 70% to 90% detected once. These sequences were also reported in another study, on human thymus T cells.

The sample comprised thymocytes. The receptor set was obtained from a girl in the first two years of life with a congenital heart defect.

The genes are TRBV7-2 and TRBJ1-2; D is possibly TRBD1 (5 bases). The CDR3 consists of 12 residues. The V gene lost 9 bases and the J gene lost 2 bases, with 10 bases spanning the gap. Germline-derived CDR1 and CDR2 are SGHTA and FQGNSA. The CDR3 DNA follows: TGTGCCAGTAGACAGAAAAACTATGGCTACACCTTC. This encodes CASRQKNYGYTF. The variable domain in full, completed from reference TRBV7-2 and TRBJ1-2, reads GAGVSQSPSNKVTEKGKDVELRCDPISGHTALYWYRQSLGQGLEFLIYFQGNSAPDKSGLPSDRFSAERTGGSVSTLTIQRTQQEDSAVYLCASRQKNYGYTFGSGTRLTVV.

The chain is built from TRBV7-2 and TRBJ1-1, with D maybe TRBD1 (5 bases). The germline V gene has CDR1 SGHTA and CDR2 FQGNSA. The CDR3 loop spans 16 amino acids. Trimming cost V 1 base and J 0 bases, with 12 bases left between them. This chain's CDR3 is CASSLDWGGMNTEAFF. In DNA form, the CDR3 reads TGTGCCAGCAGCTTAGATTGGGGGGGTATGAACACTGAAGCTTTCTTT.

V is TRBV5-6 and J is TRBJ2-2; 7 positions agree with TRBD1. V shed 1 base, J shed 0 bases, and the junction held 0 bases outside the gene matches. This CDR3 region has 15 residues. The germline V gene encodes CDR1 SGHDT and CDR2 YYEEEE. The CDR3 coding sequence is TGTGCCAGCAGCTTGCAGGGGGCGAACACCGGGGAGCTGTTTTTT. It is translated as CASSLQGANTGELFF.

The chain joins TRBV5-1 to TRBJ2-7; D perhaps matches TRBD1 (6 bases). CDR1 and CDR2 (germline): SGHRS, YFSETQ. CDR3 length: 13 residues. Trimming took off 0 bases at V and 2 bases at J, with 6 bases between the two ends. This CDR3 reads CASSLGGPYEQYF. The CDR3 coding sequence is TGCGCCAGCAGCTTGGGGGGGCCCTACGAGCAGTACTTC.

This clone was detected once. This chain connects TRBV5-1 to TRBJ1-4, with 7 bases that match TRBD1. CDR1 is SGHRS and CDR2 is YFSETQ in the germline V gene. This CDR3 is built from 17 residues. The V gene end was trimmed by 5 bases and the J gene end by 0 bases; junction bases not matched to a gene: 10. The CDR3 here is CASRDTGEPTTNEKLFF. Written as DNA, the CDR3 is TGCGCCAGCAGAGACACAGGGGAGCCGACAACTAATGAAAAACTGTTTTTT.

This sequence joins TRBV6-1 and TRBJ2-1; D possibly corresponds to TRBD2 (6 bases). Germline loops: CDR1 MNHNS, CDR2 SASEGT. The germline V and J ends were trimmed by 1 base and 5 bases, with 15 bases remaining between them. This CDR3 is built from 16 residues. DNA for the CDR3: TGTGCCAGCAGTGAAGACGAGACTAGTTACCACAATGAGCAGTTCTTC. Its translation: CASSEDETSYHNEQFF.

The CDR3 DNA follows: TGTGCCAGCTCACCAGCGGGGGGGAAGAACACCGGGGAGCTGTTTTTT. Translated, it gives CASSPAGGKNTGELFF. The rearrangement joins TRBV18 to TRBJ2-2; 9 bases agree with TRBD2. V was pared by 2 bases and J by 1 base, with 2 bases of the junction left unmatched. Germline V CDR1 and CDR2: KGHSH, LQKENI. There are 16 residues in the CDR3.

The V call is TRBV27, the J call TRBJ1-2, with TRBD1 matching 9 bases. Germline CDR1 is MNHEY and CDR2 is SMNVEV (reference sequence). This CDR3 has 15 amino acids. The ends lost 7 bases at V and 4 bases at J; junction bases unmatched: 10. The CDR3 sequence: CASKSTQGAIYGYTF. CDR3 nucleotides: TGTGCCAGCAAAAGTACACAGGGGGCAATCTATGGCTACACCTTC.

The chain couples TRBV13 to TRBJ2-2; 7 nucleotides match TRBD2. The V and J ends lost 5 bases and 0 bases, in that order; junction bases with no gene match: 12. CDR1 and CDR2 from the germline V gene are PRHDT and FYEKMQ (reference sequence). The CDR3 is 18 residues long. CDR3 DNA sequence: TGTGCCAGCAGCCACGACATTCGGGGGGACGCGAACACCGGGGAGCTGTTTTTT. It codes for CASSHDIRGDANTGELFF.

The chain joins TRBV14 to TRBJ2-7, with 7 bases lining up with TRBD1. The CDR3 has 16 amino acids. Germline V lookup: CDR1 SGHDN, CDR2 FVKESK. V was pared by 3 bases and J by 3 bases, with 11 bases of the junction left unmatched. The CDR3 coding sequence is TGTGCCAGCAGCCACCGCCGGGACAGAAGGCGCTACGAGCAGTACTTC. Translated: CASSHRRDRRRYEQYF.

As DNA, the CDR3 is TGCGCCAGCAGCTTGGAGGAGGGTCCCACAGATACGCAGTATTTT. Translated, it gives CASSLEEGPTDTQYF. The chain employs TRBV5-1 and TRBJ2-3, with a possible D match to TRBD2 (6 bases). CDR1 and CDR2 (germline): SGHRS, YFSETQ. V was clipped by 0 bases and J by 2 bases, with 10 bases between them. CDR3 length: 15 residues.

V usage is TRBV7-9 and J usage is TRBJ1-1; D remains unclear. The V gene lost 4 bases and the J gene lost 8 bases, with 20 bases spanning the gap. The CDR3 loop spans 15 amino acids. CDR1 and CDR2 from the germline V gene are SEHNR and FQNEAQ (reference sequence). In nucleotides, the CDR3 is TGTGCCAGCAGCTATAGCGCTAATGACCTGTTGGAAGCTTTCTTT. Translation gives CASSYSANDLLEAFF.

The CDR3: CASSEEGEGTEAFF. In DNA form, the CDR3 reads TGTGCCAGCAGTGAAGAAGGGGAAGGGACTGAAGCTTTCTTT. The chain recombines TRBV6-5 with TRBJ1-1; TRBD1 might be the D (5 bases). The CDR3 consists of 14 residues. Germline V gives CDR1 MNHEY, CDR2 SVGAGI. V lost 5 bases, J lost 5 bases, and 15 bases lay in between.

In this sample, this clone turned up once. The chain employs TRBV6-1 and TRBJ1-3, with D perhaps matching TRBD1 (5 bases). V was trimmed by 1 base and J by 1 base, leaving 5 bases between them. This CDR3 is built from 14 residues. The V gene's germline CDR1 is MNHNS and CDR2 SASEGT. DNA of the CDR3: TGTGCCAGCAGTGAAGGGACATCTGGAAACACCATATATTTT. It is translated as CASSEGTSGNTIYF.

The chain couples TRBV7-2 to TRBJ1-2; no firm D call. Trimming shortened V by 3 bases and J by 5 bases, and 28 bases separated the two germline ends. CDR1 is SGHTA and CDR2 is FQGNSA in the germline V gene. There are 19 residues in the CDR3. This CDR3 reads CASSLRVFCWGIGGYGYTF. The CDR3 coding sequence is TGTGCCAGCAGCTTGCGGGTTTTTTGTTGGGGAATCGGTGGTTATGGCTACACCTTC. The complete variable domain, with remaining parts taken from reference TRBV7-2 and TRBJ1-2, reads GAGVSQSPSNKVTEKGKDVELRCDPISGHTALYWYRQSLGQGLEFLIYFQGNSAPDKSGLPSDRFSAERTGGSVSTLTIQRTQQEDSAVYLCASSLRVFCWGIGGYGYTFGSGTRLTVV.

This sequence joins TRBV29-1 and TRBJ2-1, with TRBD1 matching over 7 bases. CDR1 and CDR2 from the germline V gene are SQVTM and ANQGSEA. This CDR3 region has 16 residues. The V segment lost 5 bases and the J segment 6 bases; nucleotides outside the gene matches: 16. The CDR3 bases are TGCAGCGTTCCGAACAAACAGGGGAATTGGGGCAATGAGCAGTTCTTC. This encodes CSVPNKQGNWGNEQFF.

The V gene is TRBV29-1, the J gene TRBJ1-1; TRBD1 might be the D (6 bases). V shed 7 bases and J shed 5 bases, with 14 bases lying between them. The CDR3 is 12 residues long. CDR1 is SQVTM, CDR2 ANQGSEA, per germline. The CDR3 DNA reads as TGCAGCGCCGACAGGATAACAACTGAAGCTTTCTTT. Amino acid sequence: CSADRITTEAFF.

The chain is built from TRBV28 and TRBJ1-5, with D tentatively TRBD1 (6 bases). Looked up from germline, CDR1 is MDHEN and CDR2 is SYDVKM. V was shortened by 2 bases and J by 3 bases, with 17 bases between the two germline ends. The CDR3 extends over 17 amino acids. The CDR3 here is CASSLGQQTAVNQPQHF. The CDR3 DNA reads as TGTGCCAGCAGTTTAGGACAGCAGACAGCGGTCAATCAGCCCCAGCATTTT.

The chain carries TRBV6-5 and TRBJ2-7; 9 bases are shared with TRBD1. This CDR3 region has 15 residues. V was pared by 4 bases and J by 0 bases, with 4 bases of the junction left unmatched. Germline assignment: CDR1 MNHEY and CDR2 SVGAGI. The CDR3 spells CASSSRDRASYEQYF. CDR3 coding DNA: TGTGCCAGCAGTTCCCGGGACAGGGCCTCCTACGAGCAGTACTTC.

V usage is TRBV10-3 and J usage is TRBJ2-7; tentatively, D is TRBD2 (5 bases). The CDR3 consists of 16 residues. In germline, CDR1 is ENHRY, CDR2 SYGVKD. V lost 4 bases, J lost 1 base, and 17 bases lay in between. The CDR3 coding sequence is TGTGCCATCAGTGCCCAAATCAGGACGGGGTCCTACGAGCAGTACTTC. Its translation: CAISAQIRTGSYEQYF.

The chain is built from TRBV30 and TRBJ1-2, with 7 bases identical to TRBD1. Germline CDR1 and CDR2: GTSNPN and SVGIG (reference sequence). V shed 2 bases, J shed 4 bases, and the junction held 19 bases outside the gene matches. CDR3 length equals 18 residues. The CDR3 region has the DNA TGTGCCTGGAGTAGCGACCTTACGGGACAGTGGGAAATCTATGGCTACACCTTC. It is translated as CAWSSDLTGQWEIYGYTF.

The chain is built from TRBV4-1 and TRBJ1-2; 7 bases agree with TRBD1. This CDR3 is 15 amino acids long. Trimming took 3 bases from V and 4 from J; bases not matched to a gene: 8. Germline CDR1 and CDR2: MGHRA and YSYEKL. This CDR3 reads CASSHGPGQVYGYTF. CDR3 coding DNA: TGCGCCAGCAGCCATGGTCCAGGACAGGTCTATGGCTACACCTTC.

The rearrangement uses TRBV29-1 and TRBJ1-3, with D possibly TRBD1 on 6 matching bases. Germline V lookup: CDR1 SQVTM, CDR2 ANQGSEA. Trimming took 0 bases from V and 8 from J, leaving 14 bases between them. The CDR3 is made up of 14 amino acids. Here the CDR3 reads CSVEDQTGGDTIYF. The CDR3 region has the DNA TGCAGCGTTGAAGATCAGACAGGAGGAGACACCATATATTTT.

The chain carries TRBV28 and TRBJ2-5; the match to TRBD2 covers 8 bases. With V trimmed by 3 bases and J by 5 bases, 8 bases remained unmatched. There are 15 residues in the CDR3. Germline V gives CDR1 MDHEN, CDR2 SYDVKM. CDR3 sequence (DNA): TGTGCCAGCAGTTTCCCCGGGGGGGGGACGGAGACCCAGTACTTC. It encodes CASSFPGGGTETQYF.

CDR3 in DNA: TGCAGCGTACGACCGGGACAGGGGATTGAAGCTTTCTTT. It yields the protein CSVRPGQGIEAFF. The chain is built from TRBV29-1 and TRBJ1-1; TRBD1 matches 10 bases. CDR1 and CDR2 from the germline V gene are SQVTM and ANQGSEA. V was pared by 6 bases and J by 7 bases, with 8 bases of the junction left unmatched. The CDR3 extends over 13 amino acids. Looking up the rest from reference TRBV29-1 and TRBJ1-1 gives the full variable domain: SAVISQKPSRDICQRGTSLTIQCQVDSQVTMMFWYRQQPGQSLTLIATANQGSEATYESGFVIDKFPISRPNLTFSTLTVSNMSPEDSSIYLCSVRPGQGIEAFFGQGTRLTVV.